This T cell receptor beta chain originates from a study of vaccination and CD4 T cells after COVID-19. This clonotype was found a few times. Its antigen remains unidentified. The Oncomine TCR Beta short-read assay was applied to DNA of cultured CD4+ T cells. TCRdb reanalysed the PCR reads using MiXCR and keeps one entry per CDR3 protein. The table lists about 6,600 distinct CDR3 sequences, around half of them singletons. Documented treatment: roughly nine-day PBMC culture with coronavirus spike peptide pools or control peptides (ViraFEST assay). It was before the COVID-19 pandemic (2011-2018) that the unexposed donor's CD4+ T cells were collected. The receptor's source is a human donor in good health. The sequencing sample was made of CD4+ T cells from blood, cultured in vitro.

CDR3 DNA sequence: TGTGCCAGCAGTTTAGGCGGGGCCTTTAGTAGGACCCAGTACTTC. This gives the protein CASSLGGAFSRTQYF. The chain has TRBV27 and TRBJ2-5; a weak D match, TRBD2 (6 bases). This CDR3 spans 15 amino acids. Germline V lookup: CDR1 MNHEY, CDR2 SMNVEV (reference sequence). With 2 bases removed from V and 7 bases from J, the gap between germline ends came to 17 bases.